Listed below are T cell receptor beta chains from one sample, sequenced in a study of blood T cell repertoires in COVID-19. Assay: immunoSEQ multiplex PCR; the TCRdb copy retains only in-frame clones and omits some. The profile shows about 400,000 clones, roughly nine tenths of them singletons. The source material was peripheral blood. These receptors were taken from a man in his forties with acute or convalescent COVID-19. CDR3s include the opening cysteine and the closing phenylalanine or tryptophan. D genes are given only for firm matches. Not all rows give a size; the values are once, few, many and, for expanded clones, a class.

v_gene	abundance	j_gene	d_gene	CDR3aa	CDR3nt
TRBV4-3	.	TRBJ2-7	TRBD2	CASSPAPPGRYEQYF	TGCGCCAGCAGCCCGGCCCCTCCCGGGAGGTACGAGCAGTACTTC
TRBV7-9	.	TRBJ1-1	.	CASSLASGLNTEAFF	TGTGCCAGCAGCTTAGCGTCCGGTCTGAACACTGAAGCTTTCTTT
TRBV6-2/TRBV6-3	.	TRBJ2-7	TRBD2	CASSYAGGHEQYF	TGTGCCAGCAGTTACGCGGGGGGGCACGAGCAGTACTTC
TRBV9	once	TRBJ1-1	.	CASSVEAGNTEAFF	TGTGCCAGCAGCGTAGAGGCGGGAAACACTGAAGCTTTCTTT
TRBV2	.	TRBJ2-3	.	CASFAGQLGVDTQYF	TGTGCCAGCTTCGCAGGGCAGTTGGGTGTTGATACGCAGTATTTT
TRBV19	once	TRBJ1-5	TRBD1	CASSPGRGPDSNQPQHF	TGTGCCAGTAGCCCGGGCAGGGGGCCAGATAGCAATCAGCCCCAGCATTTT
TRBV28	.	TRBJ1-4	.	CASSSQVLATNEKLFF	TGTGCCAGCAGTTCACAGGTCCTTGCAACTAATGAAAAACTGTTTTTT
TRBV2	.	TRBJ1-2	TRBD1	CASSVGGQGYGYTF	TGTGCCAGCAGTGTGGGGGGACAGGGGTATGGCTACACCTTC
TRBV5-4	.	TRBJ1-1	.	CASSKGVTDTEAFF	TGTGCCAGCAGCAAGGGGGTCACAGACACTGAAGCTTTCTTT
TRBV7-6	.	TRBJ1-1	.	CASSLGTGVKTEAFF	TGTGCCAGCAGCTTAGGGACCGGGGTTAAAACTGAAGCTTTCTTT
TRBV5-4	.	TRBJ1-6	TRBD1	CASSSVQGSYNSPLHF	TGTGCCAGCAGCTCCGTACAGGGGTCCTATAATTCACCCCTCCACTTT
TRBV19	.	TRBJ1-4	TRBD1	CASLGQGSEKLFF	TGTGCCAGCCTAGGACAGGGAAGTGAAAAACTGTTTTTT
TRBV7-8	.	TRBJ1-1	TRBD1	CASSLGTGSTGTEAFF	TGTGCCAGCAGCCTCGGGACAGGGTCGACGGGCACTGAAGCTTTCTTT
TRBV2	.	TRBJ1-2	TRBD1	CASSDRGRGYTF	TGTGCCAGCTCAGACAGGGGTCGTGGCTACACCTTC
TRBV28	.	TRBJ1-3	.	CASSFRTHFSGNTIYF	TGTGCCAGCAGTTTCCGGACACACTTCTCTGGAAACACCATATATTTT
TRBV5-6	.	TRBJ2-7	.	CASSTQVSRPSYEQYF	TGTGCCAGCAGCACACAAGTTTCGAGGCCCTCCTACGAGCAGTACTTC
TRBV28	.	TRBJ2-2	.	CASSLPPQGFIENTGELFF	TGTGCCAGCAGTTTACCGCCACAGGGTTTCATAGAGAACACCGGGGAGCTGTTTTTT
TRBV7-2	.	TRBJ2-7	TRBD2	CASSFQAGGFYEQYF	TGTGCCAGCAGCTTCCAAGCGGGGGGGTTCTACGAGCAGTACTTC
TRBV19	.	TRBJ1-4	.	CASSTVSNEKLFF	TGTGCCAGTTCTACCGTCTCTAATGAAAAACTGTTTTTT
TRBV4-1	.	TRBJ1-6	.	CASSPLSSSYNSPLHF	TGCGCCAGCAGCCCGCTTTCGAGCTCCTATAATTCACCCCTCCACTTT
TRBV6-1	.	TRBJ1-2	.	CASSEAGTGYTF	TGTGCCAGCAGTGAAGCTGGCACTGGCTACACCTTC
TRBV18	.	TRBJ1-4	TRBD1	CASSPPGQRNEKLFF	TGTGCCAGCTCACCGCCGGGACAGCGTAATGAAAAACTGTTTTTT
TRBV6-6	.	TRBJ1-2	TRBD1	CASSPNGPPTGDGYTF	TGTGCCAGCAGTCCCAACGGTCCACCGACAGGGGACGGCTACACCTTC
TRBV2	once	TRBJ2-3	.	CASSLQLRTDTQYF	TGTGCCAGCAGCCTCCAGCTGCGGACAGATACGCAGTATTTT
TRBV28	.	TRBJ1-5	TRBD1	CASRSGTGYSNQPQHF	TGTGCCAGCAGATCCGGGACAGGGTATAGCAATCAGCCCCAGCATTTT
TRBV5-6	.	TRBJ1-1	TRBD1	CASSSGQWTEAFF	TGTGCCAGCAGCTCGGGACAGTGGACTGAAGCTTTCTTT
TRBV10-3	.	TRBJ1-2	.	CAISETEGYTF	TGTGCCATCAGTGAGACGGAGGGCTACACCTTC
TRBV28	once	TRBJ2-3	TRBD1	CASSLRTGGTDTQYF	TGTGCCAGCAGTTTACGGACAGGGGGCACAGATACGCAGTATTTT
TRBV3-1/TRBV3-2	once	TRBJ2-1	TRBD2	CASSQHRPGLAGGPGYNEQFF	TGTGCCAGCAGCCAACACAGACCGGGACTAGCGGGAGGGCCGGGATACAATGAGCAGTTCTTC
TRBV20-1	.	TRBJ2-3	.	CSAESSGYF	TGCAGTGCCGAAAGTTCGGGGTATTTT
TRBV2	once	TRBJ2-1	.	CAIFNGTHYNEQFF	TGTGCCATTTTCAACGGGACTCATTACAATGAGCAGTTCTTC
TRBV19	.	TRBJ2-7	TRBD2	CASSSGRGYYEQYF	TGTGCCAGTAGTAGCGGGAGAGGCTACTACGAGCAGTACTTC
TRBV5-4	.	TRBJ1-1	TRBD1	CASTEGGFGGNTEAFF	TGTGCCAGCACGGAAGGGGGCTTCGGTGGGAACACTGAAGCTTTCTTT
TRBV2	.	TRBJ1-1	.	CASSPSANRNTEAFF	TGTGCCAGCAGTCCGTCGGCCAACAGGAACACTGAAGCTTTCTTT
TRBV3-1/TRBV3-2	.	TRBJ2-1	.	CASRLGGEQFF	TGTGCCAGCAGACTCGGAGGTGAGCAGTTCTTC
TRBV11-3	.	TRBJ2-3	.	CASSAYSGADTQYF	TGTGCCAGCAGCGCATATAGTGGAGCAGATACGCAGTATTTT